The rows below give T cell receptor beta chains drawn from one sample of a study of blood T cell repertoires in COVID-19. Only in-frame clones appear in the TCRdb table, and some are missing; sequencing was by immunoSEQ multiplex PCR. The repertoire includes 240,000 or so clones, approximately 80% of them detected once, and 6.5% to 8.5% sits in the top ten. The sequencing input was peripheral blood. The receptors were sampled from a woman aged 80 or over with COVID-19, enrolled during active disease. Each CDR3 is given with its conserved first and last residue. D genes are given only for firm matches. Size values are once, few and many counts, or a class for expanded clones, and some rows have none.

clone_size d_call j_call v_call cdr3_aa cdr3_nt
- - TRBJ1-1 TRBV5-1 CASSQSTPNTEAFF TGCGCCAGCAGCCAAAGCACTCCGAACACTGAAGCTTTCTTT
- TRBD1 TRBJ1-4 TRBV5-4 CASSSGRGPPGEKLFF TGTGCCAGCAGCTCTGGCAGGGGGCCGCCTGGGGAAAAACTGTTTTTT
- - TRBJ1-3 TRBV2 CASSELLGNTIYF TGTGCCAGCAGTGAACTGCTAGGAAACACCATATATTTT
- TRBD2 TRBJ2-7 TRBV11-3 CASSPGGGRIYF TGTGCCAGCAGCCCGGGGGGGGGACGGATTTACTTC
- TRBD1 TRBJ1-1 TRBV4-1 CASSQGDRWGEAFF TGCGCCAGCAGCCAAGGGGACAGGTGGGGTGAAGCTTTCTTT
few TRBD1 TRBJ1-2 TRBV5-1 CASSADRGKSNYGYTF TGCGCCAGCAGCGCGGACAGGGGGAAGTCGAACTATGGCTACACCTTC
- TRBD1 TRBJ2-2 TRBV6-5 CASSRDRDTTGELFF TGTGCCAGCAGTAGGGACAGGGATACTACCGGGGAGCTGTTTTTT
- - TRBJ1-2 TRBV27 CASSRIATSGGFNYGYTF TGTGCCAGCAGCCGTATAGCCACCTCCGGGGGGTTTAACTATGGCTACACCTTC
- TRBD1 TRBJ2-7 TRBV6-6 CASRGPGTGWGEQYF TGTGCCAGCAGGGGTCCCGGGACAGGGTGGGGCGAGCAGTACTTC
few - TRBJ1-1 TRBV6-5 CASSYEGSDTEAFF TGTGCCAGCAGTTACGAGGGATCGGACACTGAAGCTTTCTTT
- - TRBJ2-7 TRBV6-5 CATRPPSWQGYEQYF TGTGCCACCCGACCCCCCTCCTGGCAGGGCTACGAGCAGTACTTC
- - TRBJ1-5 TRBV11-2 CASSWGESQPQHF TGTGCCAGCAGCTGGGGGGAGAGTCAGCCCCAGCATTTT
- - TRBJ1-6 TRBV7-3 CASSVRQDSPLHF TGTGCCAGCAGCGTTAGACAGGATTCACCCCTCCACTTT
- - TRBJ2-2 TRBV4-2 CASSQQGSTGELFF TGTGCCAGCAGCCAACAGGGAAGCACCGGGGAGCTGTTTTTT
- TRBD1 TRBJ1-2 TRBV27 CASSLRTGDYGYTF TGTGCCAGCAGTTTAAGGACAGGGGACTATGGCTACACCTTC
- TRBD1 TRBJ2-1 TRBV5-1 CASSHRQGVINEQFF TGCGCCAGCAGCCATCGACAGGGGGTTATCAATGAGCAGTTCTTC
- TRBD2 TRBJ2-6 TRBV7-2 CASSLEPAGVSGANVLTF TGTGCCAGCAGCTTAGAGCCAGCGGGAGTATCTGGGGCCAACGTCCTGACTTTC
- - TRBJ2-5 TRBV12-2 CASRTRQGQETQYF TGTGCAAGTCGCACCCGACAGGGGCAAGAGACCCAGTACTTC
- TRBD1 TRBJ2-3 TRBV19 CASRNRGFTDTQYF TGTGCCAGTAGAAACAGGGGATTCACAGATACGCAGTATTTT
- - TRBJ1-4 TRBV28 CASRDSTSNEKLKLFF TGTGCCAGCAGAGACTCTACATCCAATGAAAAACTGAAACTGTTTTTT
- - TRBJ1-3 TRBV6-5 CASSYSRRYSGNTIYF TGTGCCAGCAGTTACTCACGCCGATACTCCGGAAACACCATATATTTT
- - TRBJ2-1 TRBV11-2 CASSLGSYNEQFF TGTGCCAGCAGCTTAGGTAGCTACAATGAGCAGTTCTTC
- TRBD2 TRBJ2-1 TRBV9 CASSPRALLAGGDEQFF TGTGCCAGCAGCCCACGTGCCTTACTAGCGGGAGGCGATGAGCAGTTCTTC
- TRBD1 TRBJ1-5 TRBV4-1 CASSLRTGEYQPQHF TGCGCCAGCAGCCTCCGGACAGGGGAGTATCAGCCCCAGCATTTT
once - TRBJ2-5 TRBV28 CASSTRQTLQETQYF TGTGCCAGCAGTACCCGACAGACGCTACAAGAGACCCAGTACTTC
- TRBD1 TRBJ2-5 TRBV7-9 CASSPTGGSLLETQYF TGTGCCAGCAGCCCAACAGGGGGAAGCTTATTAGAGACCCAGTACTTC